One sample yielded the 29 T cell receptor beta chains listed below, sequenced in a study of long-term antiretroviral therapy in people with HIV. Researchers ran immunoSEQ v3.0 at survey level. Assay used: immunoSEQ multiplex PCR; TCRdb lists only in-frame clones, some missing. The table shows approximately 26,000 clones, with about 87% occurring only once. The source material was unsorted PBMCs, sampled 1.8 years after starting antiretroviral therapy. These receptors originate from a woman between 18 and 30 years old with HIV.

The V and J genes are TRBV9 and TRBJ2-1; TRBD1 might be the D (5 bases). The ends were cut back, 5 bases at V and 5 bases at J, with 11 bases in the middle. The CDR3 extends over 13 amino acids. Germline-derived CDR1 and CDR2 are SGDLS and YYNGEE. CDR3 in DNA: TGTGCCAGCAGTTCAGGGCCTAACAATGAGCAGTTCTTC. Residues: CASSSGPNNEQFF.

The J gene is TRBJ2-2, the V gene TRBV19; a possible D gene is TRBD2 (5 bases). V shed 6 bases and J shed 2 bases, with 10 bases lying between them. The CDR3 runs 14 residues. Germline CDR1 LNHDA, CDR2 SQIVND (reference sequence). In nucleotides, the CDR3 is TGTGCCAGTAGGGGAGCCACAAACACCGGGGAGCTGTTTTTT. Protein sequence: CASRGATNTGELFF.

The chain carries TRBV6-5 and TRBJ2-2, with D maybe TRBD2 (6 bases). Germline assignment: CDR1 MNHEY and CDR2 SVGAGI. Trimming removed 7 bases at V and 0 bases at J, with 9 bases between. The CDR3 is made up of 14 amino acids. CDR3 DNA: TGTGCCAGCAAAAGGGAGGCGAACACCGGGGAGCTGTTTTTT. Protein: CASKREANTGELFF.

The rearrangement links TRBV4-1 to TRBJ2-1; D uncertain. The germline V gene encodes CDR1 MGHRA and CDR2 YSYEKL. V was clipped by 1 base and J by 3 bases, with 13 bases between them. The CDR3 length is 16 residues. The CDR3 nucleotides read TGCGCCAGCAGCCAAGCACCGGTCCTCCGCTACAATGAGCAGTTCTTC. Translation gives CASSQAPVLRYNEQFF.

This chain connects TRBV7-9 to TRBJ2-1; 7 nucleotides agree with TRBD2. Per germline, CDR1 SEHNR and CDR2 FQNEAQ (reference sequence). This CDR3 region has 15 residues. J lost 3 bases, V lost 2 bases, and 4 bases had no gene match. Written as DNA, the CDR3 is TGTGCCAGCAGCTTAATGCGGGGGAACTACAATGAGCAGTTCTTC. This gives the protein CASSLMRGNYNEQFF.

This rearrangement joins TRBV7-9 to TRBJ2-7; 8 nucleotides agree with TRBD2. CDR1 is SEHNR and CDR2 is FQNEAQ in the germline V gene (reference sequence). V was pared by 6 bases and J by 7 bases, with 20 bases of the junction left unmatched. This CDR3 comprises 17 residues. CDR3 amino acids: CASSLSTGLALSSEQYF. As DNA, the CDR3 is TGTGCCAGCAGTTTATCCACTGGACTAGCTCTTTCGTCTGAGCAGTACTTC.

The chain has TRBV28 and TRBJ2-7, with 7 bases that match TRBD1. After removal of 2 bases from V and 5 bases from J, the junction contained 12 bases not matched to a gene. The germline CDR1 and CDR2 sequences are MDHEN and SYDVKM. This CDR3 contains 16 residues. As DNA, the CDR3 is TGTGCCAGCAGTTTAGGGGACAGCCACTTTCGCCACGAGCAGTACTTC. This codes for CASSLGDSHFRHEQYF.

By share, this clone ranks as medium-sized. V and J are TRBV27 and TRBJ2-7; the match to TRBD2 covers 9 bases. The germline gives CDR1 MNHEY, CDR2 SMNVEV (reference sequence). This CDR3 has 13 amino acids. V trimming: 4 bases; J trimming: 6 bases; junction bases outside the gene matches: 4. The CDR3 protein is CASSSGTSFEQYF. The CDR3 nucleotides are TGTGCCAGCAGTTCCGGGACTAGCTTCGAGCAGTACTTC.

The chain links TRBV9 to TRBJ2-2, with D perhaps TRBD2 (5 bases). Germline CDR1 reads SGDLS; CDR2 reads YYNGEE. CDR3 length: 15 amino acids. The V end was cut by 0 bases, the J end by 7 bases, with 13 bases between. CDR3 nucleotide sequence: TGTGCCAGCAGCGTAGCGGGATCGAGCAGCGGGGAGCTGTTTTTT. It codes for CASSVAGSSSGELFF.

V and J are TRBV4-1 and TRBJ1-3, with D possibly TRBD1 on 6 matching bases. This CDR3 comprises 14 residues. Germline values: CDR1 MGHRA, CDR2 YSYEKL. Trimming cost V 0 bases and J 4 bases, with 7 bases left between them. The CDR3 nucleotides read TGCGCCAGCAGCCAAGAAGGGGGAGGAAACACCATATATTTT. Translating gives CASSQEGGGNTIYF.

The chain links TRBV28 to TRBJ2-2; 15 nucleotides match TRBD2. This CDR3 spans 21 amino acids. The junction had 20 bases not matched to a gene; V was cut back by 3 bases and J by 9 bases. CDR1 is MDHEN and CDR2 is SYDVKM in the germline V gene. In DNA, the CDR3 is TGTGCCAGCAGTTTGACTGCCTACAGGGGCGGGACTAGCGGGAGGTTCTGGGAGCTGTTTTTT. Encoded protein: CASSLTAYRGGTSGRFWELFF.

The V call is TRBV27, the J call TRBJ2-7; TRBD2 matches 11 bases. CDR1 is MNHEY, CDR2 SMNVEV, per germline (reference sequence). This CDR3 contains 15 residues. Unmatched junction bases numbered 7, after V lost 3 bases and J lost 6 bases. CDR3 sequence: CASSFISGRAGEQYF. In DNA form, the CDR3 reads TGTGCCAGCAGTTTCATTAGCGGGAGGGCGGGCGAGCAGTACTTC.

The CDR3 coding sequence is TGTGCCAGCAGCGCGATGGGACCTAACACTGAAGCTTTCTTT. Translating gives CASSAMGPNTEAFF. The chain recombines TRBV7-3 with TRBJ1-1, with D tentatively TRBD1 (5 bases). The germline V and J ends were trimmed by 5 bases and 2 bases, with 12 bases remaining between them. Germline V gene sequence: CDR1 SGHTA, CDR2 FQGTGA. The CDR3 runs 14 residues.

This sequence joins TRBV5-5 and TRBJ2-7, with D possibly matching TRBD1 (6 bases). Germline CDR1 and CDR2: SGHKS and YYEKEE (reference sequence). Between the trimmed V and J ends, which lost 2 bases and 3 bases, there was a span of 12 bases. This CDR3 has 14 amino acids. The CDR3 nucleotides are TGTGCCAGCAGCTTTTCGGGACACAGCTACGAGCAGTACTTC. It encodes CASSFSGHSYEQYF.

V is TRBV28 and J is TRBJ2-3; 9 nucleotides match TRBD2. Trimming took 8 bases from V and 4 from J; bases not matched to a gene: 19. From germline, CDR1 is MDHEN and CDR2 SYDVKM. The CDR3 length is 18 residues. The CDR3 reads CASAPVNGFRLAADTQYF. The CDR3 DNA is TGTGCCAGCGCCCCTGTTAATGGTTTTCGACTAGCGGCAGATACGCAGTATTTT.

This sequence joins TRBV7-9 and TRBJ1-1, with D possibly TRBD1 on 6 matching bases. Germline lookup yields CDR1 SEHNR and CDR2 FQNEAQ (reference sequence). With 1 base removed from V and 6 bases from J, the gap between germline ends came to 12 bases. There are 14 residues in the CDR3. CDR3 nucleotides: TGTGCCAGCAGCTTAGGAAGGGACATTTCTGAAGCTTTCTTT. Its translation is CASSLGRDISEAFF.

The chain combines TRBV2 with TRBJ1-6; the D gene is possibly TRBD1 (6 bases). CDR3 size: 16 residues. V was shortened by 7 bases and J by 7 bases, with 20 bases between the two germline ends. Looked up from germline, CDR1 is SNHLY and CDR2 is FYNNEI. As DNA, the CDR3 is TGTGCCAGCACATGGGGGGGCTCGTCGGGGAATTCACCCCTCCACTTT. Residues: CASTWGGSSGNSPLHF.

This chain links TRBV5-1 with TRBJ2-2; 9 nucleotides match TRBD1. Germline V gives CDR1 SGHRS, CDR2 YFSETQ. This CDR3 has 17 residues. V lost 1 base and J lost 8; bases outside the gene matches: 12. CDR3 DNA sequence: TGCGCCAGCAGCTTGCTTCCGGGACAGGGTGTGCCAGGGGAGCTGTTTTTT. This encodes CASSLLPGQGVPGELFF.

This clone has just one count. This chain uses TRBV21-1 with TRBJ2-7; the D call in the table, TRBD1, was not verified against the DNA. TRBV21-1 is deemed a pseudogene. The CDR3 spans 14 residues. The CDR3 sequence is CASSLGQGTYEQYF. The CDR3 nucleotides read TGTGCCAGCAGCCTGGGACAGGGCACCTACGAGCAGTACTTC.

This sequence joins TRBV7-9 and TRBJ2-7; weak D call: TRBD1 (8 bases). V lost 1 base to trimming and J lost 7 bases, with 20 bases between them. The CDR3 length is 16 residues. Germline assignment: CDR1 SEHNR and CDR2 FQNEAQ (reference sequence). The CDR3, as DNA: TGTGCCAGCAGCTTAGGGACAGGGAGGGTTTCTACGGAGCAGTACTTC. Translating gives CASSLGTGRVSTEQYF. Full variable domain (rest looked up from reference TRBV7-9 and TRBJ2-7): DTGVSQNPRHKITKRGQNVTFRCDPISEHNRLYWYRQTLGQGPEFLTYFQNEAQLEKSRLLSDRFSAERPKGSFSTLEIQRTEQGDSAMYLCASSLGTGRVSTEQYFGPGTRLTVT.

The chain uses TRBV27 and TRBJ2-1; 14 bases match TRBD2. Germline loops: CDR1 MNHEY, CDR2 SMNVEV (reference sequence). V lost 4 bases, J lost 13 bases, and 12 bases stayed unmatched. The CDR3 loop spans 16 amino acids. The CDR3 sequence: CASSSGLAGGVGHQFF. The CDR3 coding sequence is TGTGCCAGCAGTTCAGGACTAGCGGGGGGAGTAGGACATCAGTTCTTC.

This sequence joins TRBV27 and TRBJ1-1; D is undetermined. CDR1 is MNHEY, CDR2 SMNVEV, per germline (reference sequence). CDR3 length: 13 residues. V was trimmed by 6 bases and J by 1 base, leaving 9 bases between them. DNA for the CDR3: TGTGCCAGCAGCCCCTTTTCGAACACTGAAGCTTTCTTT. This encodes CASSPFSNTEAFF.

This clone turned up a few times. The chain has TRBV19 and TRBJ1-5; D unclear. V was trimmed by 0 bases and J by 9 bases, leaving 15 bases between them. The CDR3 is 15 residues long. Germline-derived CDR1 and CDR2 are LNHDA and SQIVND (reference sequence). The CDR3 DNA is TGTGCCAGTAGTATAGAAGAAACTGTCCTCCGGCCCCAGCATTTT. This sequence encodes CASSIEETVLRPQHF.

The V gene is TRBV5-5, the J gene TRBJ1-4; D is unclear. Germline V gives CDR1 SGHKS, CDR2 YYEKEE (reference sequence). V shed 0 bases and J shed 4 bases, with 4 bases lying between them. This CDR3 comprises 13 residues. CDR3 bases: TGTGCCAGCAGCTTGGGGGGTAATGAAAAACTGTTTTTT. Translating gives CASSLGGNEKLFF.

The CDR3 region has the DNA TGTGCCAGCGGAGTGGGGGCTTATACCAAAAACATTCAGTACTTC. It specifies CASGVGAYTKNIQYF. The rearrangement uses TRBV25-1 and TRBJ2-4; perhaps TRBD1 as D (6 bases). CDR3 size: 15 residues. V was pared by 8 bases and J by 2 bases, with 16 bases between. The germline V gene has CDR1 MGHDK and CDR2 SYGVNS.

This clone was seen a single time. This rearrangement joins TRBV19 to TRBJ1-4, with D possibly being TRBD1 (5 bases). Trimming took off 4 bases at V and 0 bases at J, with 24 bases between the two ends. Germline-derived CDR1 and CDR2 are LNHDA and SQIVND (reference sequence). The CDR3 extends over 20 amino acids. The CDR3 region has the DNA TGTGCCAGTAGTAAAAAGAGGCCAGGGACTCAGCGGGCAACTAATGAAAAACTGTTTTTT. Amino acids: CASSKKRPGTQRATNEKLFF.

This rearrangement joins TRBV9 to TRBJ2-1; 7 positions agree with TRBD2. Germline CDR1 SGDLS, CDR2 YYNGEE. V shed 2 bases, J shed 8 bases, and the junction held 10 bases outside the gene matches. The CDR3 has 15 amino acids. In DNA, the CDR3 is TGTGCCAGCAGCGTTGGGGGGGAAAAGTGGGATGAGCAGTTCTTC. This translates into CASSVGGEKWDEQFF.

This sequence joins TRBV28 and TRBJ2-3; TRBD2 matches 12 bases. The CDR3 has 15 amino acids. V shed 3 bases and J 5 bases; nucleotides not matched to a gene: 3. The germline gives CDR1 MDHEN, CDR2 SYDVKM. Here the CDR3 DNA reads TGTGCCAGCAGTTTCACGACTAGCGGGAGAGATACGCAGTATTTT. Translation gives CASSFTTSGRDTQYF.

This rearrangement joins TRBV6-5 to TRBJ1-1; D is uncertain. Trimming shortened V by 0 bases and J by 6 bases, and 8 bases separated the two germline ends. Per germline, CDR1 MNHEY and CDR2 SVGAGI. This CDR3 spans 13 amino acids. CDR3 DNA: TGTGCCAGCAGTTACTCGTGGCAGTCTGAAGCTTTCTTT. It is translated as CASSYSWQSEAFF.